The rows below give T cell receptor beta chains drawn from one sample of a study of graft-versus-host responses after intestinal transplantation. The repertoire was sequenced with immunoSEQ multiplex PCR; TCRdb's copy has only in-frame clones and lacks some. This sample has 90,000 to 150,000 clones, with 85% to 95% found just once. These receptors have no identified antigens. The material sequenced was unstimulated CD8+ T cells sorted from spleen or lymph node cells, taken before intestinal transplant. The source of these receptors is a human donor who received an intestinal transplant. Both conserved end residues are part of each CDR3.

cdr3_length j_call v_call cdr3_aa
18 TRBJ1-2 TRBV9 CASSVDPREGTGDYGYTF
13 TRBJ2-7 TRBV2 CASRLGISYEQYF
15 TRBJ2-1 TRBV7-2 CASSGSSGGAGEQFF
14 TRBJ1-3 TRBV9 CASSVSQGRNTIYF
12 - TRBV7-9 CASSQGSYEQYF
16 TRBJ2-1 TRBV19 CASHLAGQEHYNEQFF
14 TRBJ2-2 TRBV28 CASSLRERAGELFF
17 TRBJ1-3 TRBV28 CASSLYGGGPPRDTIYF
16 TRBJ1-4 TRBV6-6 CASSSSSDRANEKLFF
14 TRBJ2-7 TRBV5-1 CASSLVAQGYEQYF
19 TRBJ2-1 TRBV28 CASSLVLGISLSSYNEQFF
14 TRBJ2-4 TRBV11-2 CASSLGGVGYIQYF
14 TRBJ2-7 TRBV19 CASSDRGLSYEQYF
14 TRBJ2-5 TRBV4-1 CASSRNYPQETQYF
14 TRBJ2-5 TRBV28 CASSQTSTQETQYF
20 TRBJ1-1 TRBV14 CASSQDFRTGGGYLNTEAFF
16 TRBJ2-1 TRBV27 CASSKRGDPSYNEQFF
19 TRBJ2-1 TRBV19 CASSIPASIRARSYNEQFF
16 TRBJ2-1 TRBV28 CASSLLAGEVYNEQFF
14 TRBJ2-7 TRBV13 CASTYGRSSGEQYF
14 TRBJ2-6 TRBV11-2 CASSSLSGANVLTF
16 TRBJ2-1 TRBV9 CASSVDWREIHNEQFF
14 TRBJ2-3 TRBV18 CASSSEGRTDTQYF
15 TRBJ1-2 TRBV9 CASSVGGRTSFGYTF
12 - TRBV28 CASSPWGLEQYF
15 TRBJ1-2 TRBV29-1 CSVPLYIDRADGYTF